A single sample is the source of the 23 T cell receptor beta chains below, sequenced in a study of cytomegalovirus exposure and HLA in healthy donors. Vbeta (60) and Jbeta (13) primers were used in the PCR. TCRdb's table, derived via immunoSEQ multiplex PCR, lists solely in-frame clones and lacks some. The table lists some 120,000 clones, about 80% of them singletons. What was sequenced was PBMCs. The receptors derive from a man aged 30 to 39 in good health and CMV-seropositive.

CDR3 nucleotides: TGTGCCATCAACCGCGGACTAGGGGCGTCGGAGACCCAGTACTTC. Translation: CAINRGLGASETQYF. The chain uses TRBV10-3 and TRBJ2-5; 7 bases agree with TRBD2. The V and J ends lost 7 bases and 5 bases, in that order; junction bases with no gene match: 13. Germline lookup yields CDR1 ENHRY and CDR2 SYGVKD. CDR3 length equals 15 residues.

CDR3 residues: CASSRDGGPSTDTQYF. Written as DNA, the CDR3 is TGTGCCAGCAGCCGAGACGGGGGTCCTAGCACAGATACGCAGTATTTT. The chain has TRBV11-3 and TRBJ2-3, with D perhaps TRBD2 (6 bases). Germline assignment: CDR1 SGHNT and CDR2 YENEEA. The CDR3 is 16 amino acids. The V and J ends lost 5 bases and 0 bases respectively, with 15 bases between them.

V is TRBV7-9 and J is TRBJ2-5, with 12 bases matching TRBD2. J was trimmed by 4 bases and V by 2 bases; bases with no gene match: 5. The CDR3 runs 16 residues. The germline gives CDR1 SEHNR, CDR2 FQNEAQ (reference sequence). The CDR3 spells CASSLLAGGPGETQYF. CDR3 nucleotides: TGTGCCAGCAGCTTACTAGCGGGAGGGCCGGGAGAGACCCAGTACTTC.

V gene TRBV6-1 combines with J gene TRBJ2-6, with 10 nucleotides matching TRBD1. CDR1 is MNHNS and CDR2 is SASEGT in the germline V gene. V was clipped by 2 bases and J by 0 bases; unmatched bases: 7. This CDR3 has 19 amino acids. CDR3 loop: CASSELGQGFFSGANVLTF. The CDR3 DNA reads TGTGCCAGCAGTGAATTGGGACAGGGGTTTTTCTCTGGGGCCAACGTCCTGACTTTC.

The chain joins TRBV28 to TRBJ2-1, with 10 bases aligning to TRBD2. Germline V gene data show CDR1 as MDHEN and CDR2 as SYDVKM. The CDR3 is 15 amino acids. V trimming: 6 bases; J trimming: 3 bases; junction bases outside the gene matches: 5. The CDR3: CASSHTSGIYNEQFF. As DNA, the CDR3 is TGTGCCAGCAGCCATACTAGCGGGATCTACAATGAGCAGTTCTTC.

V usage is TRBV7-9 and J usage is TRBJ2-3; the D gene is possibly TRBD2 (6 bases). Germline V CDR1 and CDR2: SEHNR, FQNEAQ (reference sequence). This CDR3 has 15 amino acids. V lost 5 bases and J lost 0, with 12 bases in between. The DNA for the CDR3 is TGTGCCAGCAGCCGGATGGGAGGAAGCACAGATACGCAGTATTTT. It specifies CASSRMGGSTDTQYF.

This clone was counted between two and nine times. V and J are TRBV7-2 and TRBJ2-5; 12 bases fit TRBD2. The J call is doubtful: the DNA matches TRBJ2-7 better. Germline lookup yields CDR1 SGHTA and CDR2 FQGNSA. CDR3 size: 15 residues. CDR3 in amino acids: CASSPTLAGGYEQYF. In DNA, the CDR3 is TGTGCCAGCAGCCCCACACTAGCGGGGGGCTACGAGCAGTACTTC.

The chain uses TRBV6-5 and TRBJ1-1; D possibly corresponds to TRBD1 (6 bases). Germline assignment: CDR1 MNHEY and CDR2 SVGAGI. There are 14 residues in the CDR3. Trimming cost V 10 bases and J 3 bases, with 18 bases left between them. CDR3 sequence (DNA): TGTGCCACCGCGCTTGGGGGGGGCTACACTGAAGCTTTCTTT. This sequence encodes CATALGGGYTEAFF.

This chain links TRBV18 with TRBJ2-5, with 10 bases fitting TRBD2. CDR1 KGHSH and CDR2 LQKENI come from the germline V gene. The CDR3 is 19 amino acids. Trimming cost V 2 bases and J 2 bases; bases outside gene matches: 14. The chain's CDR3 is CASSPYPPSGGPPQETQYF. The CDR3 region has the DNA TGTGCCAGCTCACCATATCCGCCTAGCGGGGGCCCCCCTCAAGAGACCCAGTACTTC. The entire variable domain, with the rest obtained from reference TRBV18 and TRBJ2-5, is as follows: NAGVMQNPRHLVRRRGQEARLRCSPMKGHSHVYWYRQLPEEGLKFMVYLQKENIIDESGMPKERFSAEFPKEGPSILRIQQVVRGDSAAYFCASSPYPPSGGPPQETQYFGPGTRLLVL.

The chain is built from TRBV7-9 and TRBJ2-7, with D tentatively TRBD2 (5 bases). V was clipped by 5 bases and J by 1 base, with 15 bases between them. The V gene's germline CDR1 is SEHNR and CDR2 FQNEAQ (reference sequence). CDR3 size: 15 residues. CDR3 nucleotides: TGTGCCAGCAGCCCAGGCCCTTCGGGATCCTACGAGCAGTACTTC. Protein product: CASSPGPSGSYEQYF. Complete variable domain (other parts from reference TRBV7-9 and TRBJ2-7): DTGVSQNPRHKITKRGQNVTFRCDPISEHNRLYWYRQTLGQGPEFLTYFQNEAQLEKSRLLSDRFSAERPKGSFSTLEIQRTEQGDSAMYLCASSPGPSGSYEQYFGPGTRLTVT.

The chain joins TRBV27 to TRBJ1-1; D is possibly TRBD1 (6 bases). Germline lookup yields CDR1 MNHEY and CDR2 SMNVEV (reference sequence). Trimming cost V 2 bases and J 1 base, with 8 bases left between them. The CDR3 spans 14 residues. The CDR3 loop is CASSLRTANTEAFF. The DNA of the CDR3 is TGTGCCAGCAGTTTAAGGACAGCGAACACTGAAGCTTTCTTT.

This chain links TRBV7-2 with TRBJ1-2; D may be TRBD1 (5 bases). Germline-derived CDR1 and CDR2 are SGHTA and FQGNSA. This CDR3 has 16 amino acids. Trimming stripped 1 base from V and 2 bases from J, with 14 bases between. In DNA form, the CDR3 reads TGTGCCAGCAGCTTAGGGGGGGGAGGTTCCAACTATGGCTACACCTTC. Its translation is CASSLGGGGSNYGYTF.

About this clone: The same CDR3 also results from other DNA sequences found in this sample. This chain uses TRBV6-1 with TRBJ2-7; TRBD1 aligns across 9 bases. V shed 6 bases and J 3 bases; nucleotides not matched to a gene: 3. The CDR3 runs 13 residues. Germline V CDR1 and CDR2: MNHNS, SASEGT. CDR3 sequence (DNA): TGTGCCAGCAGACCGGGACAGGGCTACGAGCAGTACTTC. This codes for CASRPGQGYEQYF.

The rearrangement uses TRBV5-4 and TRBJ2-3; a weak D match, TRBD1 (6 bases). V lost 3 bases and J lost 0, with 8 bases in between. CDR1 is SGHNT and CDR2 is YYREEE in the germline V gene (reference sequence). The CDR3 has 14 amino acids. This chain's CDR3 is CASSYTGSTDTQYF. In DNA form, the CDR3 reads TGTGCCAGCAGCTACACAGGGAGCACAGATACGCAGTATTTT.

The rearrangement links TRBV6-5 to TRBJ1-1; D is unclear. The germline V gene encodes CDR1 MNHEY and CDR2 SVGAGI. V lost 8 bases and J lost 0, with 10 bases in between. The CDR3 is 13 amino acids. CDR3 in amino acids: CASQKDMNTEAFF. CDR3 in DNA: TGTGCCAGCCAAAAAGACATGAACACTGAAGCTTTCTTT.

The V call is TRBV4-3, the J call TRBJ2-4; D ambiguous. Deletions cut 4 bases from V and 0 bases from J, with 10 bases between. The CDR3 length is 15 residues. Germline lookup yields CDR1 LGHNA and CDR2 YSLEER. CDR3 amino acids: CASSLGAEAKNIQYF. In DNA, the CDR3 is TGCGCCAGCAGCCTCGGAGCTGAAGCCAAAAACATTCAGTACTTC.

The V call is TRBV5-6, the J call TRBJ2-7, with a possible D match to TRBD1 (5 bases). Trimming shortened V by 2 bases and J by 2 bases, and 17 bases separated the two germline ends. The CDR3 loop spans 16 amino acids. Germline V gene data show CDR1 as SGHDT and CDR2 as YYEEEE. This CDR3 reads CASSFFKGASTYEQYF. Written as DNA, the CDR3 is TGTGCCAGCAGCTTTTTCAAAGGGGCTTCAACCTACGAGCAGTACTTC.

This clone was counted a few times. The rearrangement joins TRBV9 to TRBJ2-7; TRBD1 matches at 10 bases. CDR3 length equals 13 residues. Germline V CDR1 and CDR2: SGDLS, YYNGEE. V lost 4 bases, J lost 9 bases, and 7 bases stayed unmatched. This CDR3 is CASSPGQGRGQYF. DNA for the CDR3: TGTGCCAGCAGCCCGGGACAGGGGCGTGGGCAGTACTTC.

This clone was detected only a few times. V and J are TRBV28 and TRBJ2-1; no clear D gene. The germline V gene has CDR1 MDHEN and CDR2 SYDVKM. The CDR3 is made up of 14 amino acids. Between the trimmed V and J ends, which lost 2 bases and 6 bases, there was a span of 11 bases. For the CDR3, the DNA is TGTGCCAGCAGTTTACGAGGCCTTCGCAATGAGCAGTTCTTC. This gives the protein CASSLRGLRNEQFF.

The chain carries TRBV15 and TRBJ1-5, with D possibly being TRBD1 (5 bases). Germline assignment: CDR1 LNHNV and CDR2 YYDKDF (reference sequence). V dropped 8 bases and J dropped 0 bases, with 11 bases sitting between them. CDR3 length: 14 amino acids. The CDR3 coding sequence is TGTGCCACCCGAGACAGTTATAGCAATCAGCCCCAGCATTTT. Amino acids: CATRDSYSNQPQHF.

The chain joins TRBV4-2 to TRBJ2-5; a weak D match, TRBD2 (6 bases). CDR3 size: 16 residues. Germline assignment: CDR1 LGHNA and CDR2 YNFKEQ. Trimming took 0 bases from V and 4 from J, leaving 15 bases between them. CDR3 sequence: CASSQDSAGRGETQYF. The CDR3 DNA follows: TGTGCCAGCAGCCAAGATTCCGCAGGGCGGGGAGAGACCCAGTACTTC.

The chain is built from TRBV18 and TRBJ2-3; 16 nucleotides agree with TRBD2. In germline, CDR1 is KGHSH, CDR2 LQKENI. V lost 1 base to trimming and J lost 14 bases; unmatched junction nucleotides: 6. The CDR3 runs 15 residues. The CDR3 DNA sequence: TGTGCCAGCTCACCACAGGGACTAGCGGGGGGGCCTCGGTATTTT. Protein: CASSPQGLAGGPRYF.

This clone was detected a few times. This chain uses TRBV10-3 with TRBJ2-3, with D maybe TRBD2 (5 bases). V was pared by 10 bases and J by 2 bases, with 16 bases between. CDR1 and CDR2 (germline): ENHRY, SYGVKD. The CDR3 covers 14 residues. CDR3 bases: TGTGCCAGCAATCGGGAACTTTACACAGATACGCAGTATTTT. Protein: CASNRELYTDTQYF.